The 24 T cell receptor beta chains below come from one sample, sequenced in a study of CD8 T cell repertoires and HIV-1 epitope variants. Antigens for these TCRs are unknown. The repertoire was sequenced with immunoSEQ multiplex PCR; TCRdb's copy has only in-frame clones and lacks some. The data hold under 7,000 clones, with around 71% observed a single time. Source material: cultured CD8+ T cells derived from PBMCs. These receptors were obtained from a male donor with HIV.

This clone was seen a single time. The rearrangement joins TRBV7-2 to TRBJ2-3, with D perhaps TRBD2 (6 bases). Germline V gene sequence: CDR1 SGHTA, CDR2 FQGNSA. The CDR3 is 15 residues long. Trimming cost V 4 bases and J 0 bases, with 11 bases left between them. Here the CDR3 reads CASSYPRGSTDTQYF. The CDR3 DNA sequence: TGTGCCAGCAGCTACCCTCGGGGGAGCACAGATACGCAGTATTTT.

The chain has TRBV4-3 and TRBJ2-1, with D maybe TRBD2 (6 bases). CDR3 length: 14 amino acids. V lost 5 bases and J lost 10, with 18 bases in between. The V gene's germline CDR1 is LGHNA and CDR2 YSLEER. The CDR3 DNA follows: TGCGCCAGCAGCGAAGTCTTATCTAGCGACGAGCAGTTCTTC. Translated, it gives CASSEVLSSDEQFF.

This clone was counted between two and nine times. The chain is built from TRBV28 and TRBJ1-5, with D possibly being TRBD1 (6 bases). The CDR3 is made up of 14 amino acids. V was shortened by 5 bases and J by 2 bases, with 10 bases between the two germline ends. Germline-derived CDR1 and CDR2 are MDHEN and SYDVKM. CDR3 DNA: TGTGCCAGCAGTATCAGGACAGGCAATCAGCCCCAGCATTTT. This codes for CASSIRTGNQPQHF.

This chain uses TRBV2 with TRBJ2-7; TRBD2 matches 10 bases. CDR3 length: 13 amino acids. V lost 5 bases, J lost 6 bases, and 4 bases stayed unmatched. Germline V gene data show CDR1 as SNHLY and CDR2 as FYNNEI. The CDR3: CASSLAGVPEQYF. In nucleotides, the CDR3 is TGTGCCAGCAGTCTAGCGGGAGTCCCCGAGCAGTACTTC. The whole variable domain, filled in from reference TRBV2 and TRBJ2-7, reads EPEVTQTPSHQVTQMGQEVILRCVPISNHLYFYWYRQILGQKVEFLVSFYNNEISEKSEIFDDQFSVERPDGSNFTLKIRSTKLEDSAMYFCASSLAGVPEQYFGPGTRLTVT.

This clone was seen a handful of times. CDR3 sequence: CASSWDSGYTF. In nucleotides, the CDR3 is TGTGCCAGCAGCTGGGACAGTGGCTACACCTTC. The chain joins TRBV5-6 to TRBJ1-2, with TRBD1 matching 7 bases. The CDR3 has 11 amino acids. With 3 bases clipped from V and 7 bases from J, the junction kept 0 bases outside the gene matches. Germline V gene sequence: CDR1 SGHDT, CDR2 YYEEEE.

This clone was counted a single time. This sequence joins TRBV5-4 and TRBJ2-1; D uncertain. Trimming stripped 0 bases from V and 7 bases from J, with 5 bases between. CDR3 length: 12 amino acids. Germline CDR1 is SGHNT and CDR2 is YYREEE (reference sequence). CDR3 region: CASSLGRNEQFF. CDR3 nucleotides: TGTGCCAGCAGCTTGGGCAGAAATGAGCAGTTCTTC.

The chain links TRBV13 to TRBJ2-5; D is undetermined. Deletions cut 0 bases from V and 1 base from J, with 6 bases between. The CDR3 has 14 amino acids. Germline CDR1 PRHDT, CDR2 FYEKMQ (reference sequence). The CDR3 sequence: CASSLGQLQETQYF. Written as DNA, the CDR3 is TGTGCCAGCAGCTTAGGCCAGCTCCAAGAGACCCAGTACTTC.

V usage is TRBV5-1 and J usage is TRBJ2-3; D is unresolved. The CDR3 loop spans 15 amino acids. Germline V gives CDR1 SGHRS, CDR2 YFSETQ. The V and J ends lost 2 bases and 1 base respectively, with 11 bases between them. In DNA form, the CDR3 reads TGCGCCAGCAGCTTTCGCGACCAACGCACAGATACGCAGTATTTT. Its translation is CASSFRDQRTDTQYF.

Written as DNA, the CDR3 is TGTGCCAGCAGCCCAGGGACAGGGAGAGGGTTATGGGACATTCAGTACTTC. It yields the protein CASSPGTGRGLWDIQYF. V is TRBV7-9 and J is TRBJ2-4; 9 bases are shared with TRBD1. Trimming cost V 5 bases and J 8 bases; bases outside gene matches: 16. Germline loops: CDR1 SEHNR, CDR2 FQNEAQ (reference sequence). The CDR3 has 17 residues.

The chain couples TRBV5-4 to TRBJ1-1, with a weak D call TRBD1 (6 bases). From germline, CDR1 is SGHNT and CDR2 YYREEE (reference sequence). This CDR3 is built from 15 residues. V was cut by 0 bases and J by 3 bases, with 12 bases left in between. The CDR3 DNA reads TGTGCCAGCAGCTTGGGAGCCCCAGGGGACACTGAAGCTTTCTTT. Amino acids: CASSLGAPGDTEAFF. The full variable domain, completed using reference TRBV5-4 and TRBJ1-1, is ETGVTQSPTHLIKTRGQQVTLRCSSQSGHNTVSWYQQALGQGPQFIFQYYREEENGRGNFPPRFSGLQFPNYSSELNVNALELDDSALYLCASSLGAPGDTEAFFGQGTRLTVV.

In nucleotides, the CDR3 is TGCGCCAGCAGCTCCTTTAACTACGAGCAGTACTTC. This encodes CASSSFNYEQYF. V usage is TRBV5-1 and J usage is TRBJ2-7; no firm D call. Germline V CDR1 and CDR2: SGHRS, YFSETQ. Trimming left V 3 bases short and J 3 bases short, with 7 bases between. The length of the CDR3 is 12 residues.

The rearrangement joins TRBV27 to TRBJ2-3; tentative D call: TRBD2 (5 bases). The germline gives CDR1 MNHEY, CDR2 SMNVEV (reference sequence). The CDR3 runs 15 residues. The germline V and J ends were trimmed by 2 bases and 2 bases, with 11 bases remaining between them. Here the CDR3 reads CASSLEEADTDTQYF. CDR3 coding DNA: TGTGCCAGCAGTTTAGAGGAGGCGGACACAGATACGCAGTATTTT.

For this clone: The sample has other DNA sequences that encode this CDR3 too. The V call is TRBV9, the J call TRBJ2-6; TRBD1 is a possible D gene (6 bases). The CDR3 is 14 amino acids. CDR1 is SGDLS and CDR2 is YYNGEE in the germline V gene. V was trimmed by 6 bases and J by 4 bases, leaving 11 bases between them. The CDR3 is CASNTGRGANVLTF. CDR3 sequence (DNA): TGTGCCAGCAATACAGGGCGGGGGGCCAACGTCCTGACTTTC.

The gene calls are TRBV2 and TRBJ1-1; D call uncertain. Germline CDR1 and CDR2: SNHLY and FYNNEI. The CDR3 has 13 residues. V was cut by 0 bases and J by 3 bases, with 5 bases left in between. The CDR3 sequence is CASSEASYTEAFF. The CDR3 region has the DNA TGTGCCAGCAGTGAAGCCTCCTACACTGAAGCTTTCTTT.

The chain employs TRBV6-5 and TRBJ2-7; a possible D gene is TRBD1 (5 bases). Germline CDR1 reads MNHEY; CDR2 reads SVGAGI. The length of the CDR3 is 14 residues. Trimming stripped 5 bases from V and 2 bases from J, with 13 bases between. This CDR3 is CASSPSWGTYEQYF. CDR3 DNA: TGTGCCAGCAGTCCCTCCTGGGGCACCTACGAGCAGTACTTC.

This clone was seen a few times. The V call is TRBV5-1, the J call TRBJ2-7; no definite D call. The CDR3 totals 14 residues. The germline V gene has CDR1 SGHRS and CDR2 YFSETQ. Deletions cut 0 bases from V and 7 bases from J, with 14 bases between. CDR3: CASSLGGEYSEQYF. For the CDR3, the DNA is TGCGCCAGCAGCTTGGGTGGGGAATACTCGGAGCAGTACTTC.

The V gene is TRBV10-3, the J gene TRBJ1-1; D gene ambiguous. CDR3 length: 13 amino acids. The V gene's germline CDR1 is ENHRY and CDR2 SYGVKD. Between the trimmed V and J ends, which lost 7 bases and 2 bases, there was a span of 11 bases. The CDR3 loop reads CAITLDGNTEAFF. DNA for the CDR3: TGTGCCATCACTTTGGACGGAAACACTGAAGCTTTCTTT.

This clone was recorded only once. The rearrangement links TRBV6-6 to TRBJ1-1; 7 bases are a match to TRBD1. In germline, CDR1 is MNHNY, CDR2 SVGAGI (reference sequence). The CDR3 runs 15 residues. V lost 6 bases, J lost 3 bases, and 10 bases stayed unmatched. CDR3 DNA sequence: TGTGCCAGCAGGACCGGACAGGTTGTGGACACTGAAGCTTTCTTT. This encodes CASRTGQVVDTEAFF.

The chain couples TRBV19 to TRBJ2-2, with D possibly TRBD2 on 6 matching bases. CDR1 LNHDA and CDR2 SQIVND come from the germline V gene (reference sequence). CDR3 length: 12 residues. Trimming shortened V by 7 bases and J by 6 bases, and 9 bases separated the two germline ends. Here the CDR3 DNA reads TGTGCCAGTATAACGGGGGCCGGGGAGCTGTTTTTT. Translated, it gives CASITGAGELFF.

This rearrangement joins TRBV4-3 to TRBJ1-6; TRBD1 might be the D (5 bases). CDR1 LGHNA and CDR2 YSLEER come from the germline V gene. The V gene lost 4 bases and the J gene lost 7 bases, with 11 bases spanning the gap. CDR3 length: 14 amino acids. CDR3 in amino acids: CASSPTAGNSPLHF. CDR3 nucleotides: TGCGCCAGCAGCCCGACAGCGGGGAATTCACCCCTCCACTTT.

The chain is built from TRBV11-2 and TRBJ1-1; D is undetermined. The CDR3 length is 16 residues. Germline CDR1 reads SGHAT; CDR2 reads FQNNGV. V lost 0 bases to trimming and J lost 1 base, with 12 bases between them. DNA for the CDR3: TGTGCCAGCAGCTTAGACAAGGAGAGCTCGAACACTGAAGCTTTCTTT. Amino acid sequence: CASSLDKESSNTEAFF.

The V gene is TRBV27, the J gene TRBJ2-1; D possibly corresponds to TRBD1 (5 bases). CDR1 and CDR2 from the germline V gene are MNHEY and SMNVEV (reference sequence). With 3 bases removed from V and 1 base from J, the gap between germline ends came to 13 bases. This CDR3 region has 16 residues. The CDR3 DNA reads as TGTGCCAGCAGTTTTTCATCGACAGAATCCTACAATGAGCAGTTCTTC. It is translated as CASSFSSTESYNEQFF.

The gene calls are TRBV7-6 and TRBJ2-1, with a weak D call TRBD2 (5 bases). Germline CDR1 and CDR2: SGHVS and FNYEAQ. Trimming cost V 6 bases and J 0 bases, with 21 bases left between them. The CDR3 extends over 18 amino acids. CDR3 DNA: TGTGCCAGCAGTCACAAACGTATAGCGCTAAGCTCCTACAATGAGCAGTTCTTC. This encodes CASSHKRIALSSYNEQFF.

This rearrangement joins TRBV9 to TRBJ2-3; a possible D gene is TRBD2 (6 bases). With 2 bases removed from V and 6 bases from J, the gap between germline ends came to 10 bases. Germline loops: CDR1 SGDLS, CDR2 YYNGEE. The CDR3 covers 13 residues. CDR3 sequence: CASSVFGGDTQYF. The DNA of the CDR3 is TGTGCCAGCAGCGTCTTTGGGGGGGATACGCAGTATTTT.